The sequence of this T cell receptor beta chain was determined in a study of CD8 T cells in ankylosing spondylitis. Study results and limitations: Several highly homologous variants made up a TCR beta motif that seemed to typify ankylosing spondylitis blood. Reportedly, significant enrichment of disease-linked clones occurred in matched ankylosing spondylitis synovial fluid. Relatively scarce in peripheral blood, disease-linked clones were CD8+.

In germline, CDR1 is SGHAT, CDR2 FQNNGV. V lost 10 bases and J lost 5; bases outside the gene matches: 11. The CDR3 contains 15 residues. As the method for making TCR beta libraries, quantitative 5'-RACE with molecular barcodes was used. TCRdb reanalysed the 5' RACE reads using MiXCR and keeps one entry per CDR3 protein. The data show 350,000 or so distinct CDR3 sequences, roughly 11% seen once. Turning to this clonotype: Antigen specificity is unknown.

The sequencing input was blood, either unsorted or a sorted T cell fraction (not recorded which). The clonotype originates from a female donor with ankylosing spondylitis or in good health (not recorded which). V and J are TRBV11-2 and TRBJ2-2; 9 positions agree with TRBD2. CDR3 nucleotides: TGTGCCACCCGGGGTATAGCGGGAGAAACCGGGGAGCTGTTTTTT. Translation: CATRGIAGETGELFF.